Listed here is a single TCR beta chain. The sample comes from a study of T cells after yellow fever vaccination. TCRdb reanalysed the 5' RACE reads using MiXCR and keeps one entry per CDR3 protein. This table has some 80,000 distinct CDR3 sequences, about an eighth appearing once. The sequence derives from a man younger than 30 who received the YFV17D yellow fever vaccine. The source material was CD8+ T cells not binding an NS4B(214-222) dextramer, sorted from PBMCs, sampled 21 days after the first yellow fever vaccination.

CDR3 DNA: TGCGCCAGCAGCCAAGTCGTGGGTGACGGGGGCCTGGGCACTGAAGCTTTCTTT. Residues: CASSQVVGDGGLGTEAFF. The chain is built from TRBV4-1 and TRBJ1-1; possible D gene TRBD1, 6 bases. The CDR3 has 18 amino acids. Trimming removed 1 base from V and 4 bases from J, with 22 bases in between. CDR1 is MGHRA and CDR2 is YSYEKL in the germline V gene.